Each of the 3 T cell receptor beta chains below was sequenced from the same sample in a study of shared clonotypes between healthy human individuals. TCRdb's table, derived via immunoSEQ multiplex PCR, lists solely in-frame clones and lacks some. The sample records 110,000 or so clones, about 71% being singletons. Sequencing input: memory CD8+ T cells sorted from blood. Described subset: CD45RO+ cells pooled with CCR7-negative TemRA cells. The origin of the receptors is a woman aged 30 to 39 in good health.

The chain employs TRBV11-2 and TRBJ1-3; no firm D call. The germline V and J ends were trimmed by 0 bases and 3 bases, with 3 bases remaining between them. Germline V CDR1 and CDR2: SGHAT, FQNNGV. This CDR3 comprises 13 residues. Written as DNA, the CDR3 is TGTGCCAGCAGCTTAGATTATGGAAACACCATATATTTT. Residues: CASSLDYGNTIYF.

In its sample, this clone was seen many times. The rearrangement links TRBV5-1 to TRBJ2-7; D possibly corresponds to TRBD1 (6 bases). Germline CDR1 SGHRS, CDR2 YFSETQ. V was shortened by 4 bases and J by 0 bases, with 11 bases between the two germline ends. The CDR3 length is 14 residues. The CDR3 protein is CASSLRDTSYEQYF. DNA for the CDR3: TGCGCCAGCAGCCTCCGGGACACCTCCTACGAGCAGTACTTC.

This clone was seen more than once but under ten times. In DNA, the CDR3 is TGTGCCAGCAGCTTAGCGAGCGGAGTCTCCTACGAGCAGTACTTC. Its protein product is CASSLASGVSYEQYF. This chain joins TRBV11-2 and TRBJ2-7; TRBD2 is a possible D gene (5 bases). CDR3 length: 15 amino acids. The V gene's germline CDR1 is SGHAT and CDR2 FQNNGV. V was trimmed by 1 base and J by 0 bases, leaving 10 bases between them.